This T cell receptor (beta chain) was observed in a study of blood T cell repertoires in COVID-19. Overall study context: The study drew acute and convalescent COVID-19 samples from the United States, Italy and Spain. PBMCs, B-cell-depleted T cells, or T cells provided the cDNA or gDNA that made up the material.

The V and J ends lost 6 bases and 2 bases respectively, with 14 bases between them. The CDR3 loop spans 15 amino acids. The germline V gene encodes CDR1 SNHLY and CDR2 FYNNEI. Authors' analysis steps: Estimated nucleated cell counts came from reference gene primer amplification. TCRdb keeps only in-frame clones here, not all; method: immunoSEQ multiplex PCR. Clonal size and the V and J genes are those of that table, whereas D and trimming came from the DNA. The sample consists of 85,000 to 95,000 clones, around 86% of them appearing once. This clone has just one count. The V gene is TRBV2, the J gene TRBJ1-3, with no clear D. The sequenced material came from peripheral blood. This TCR was sampled from a woman older than 75 with acute or convalescent COVID-19. CDR3 nucleotides: TGTGCCAGCAGGGGTACGGTGGGCGCTGGAAACACCATATATTTT. It translates to CASRGTVGAGNTIYF.